Below, one TCR beta chain is given with its context. The data belong to a study of T cell responses to AZD1222 COVID-19 vaccine. Germline V gives CDR1 WSHSY, CDR2 SAAADI. V was pared by 6 bases and J by 4 bases, with 12 bases between. CDR3 length: 13 amino acids. Data came from immunoSEQ multiplex PCR; TCRdb stores just in-frame clones and leaves some out. The repertoire holds approximately 160,000 clones, with 90% to 95% as singletons. The sequence came from an adult in good health. The material was peripheral blood, obtained on day 0 of AZD1222 vaccination. V usage is TRBV10-2 and J usage is TRBJ1-2; no firm D call. CDR3 DNA sequence: TGCGCCAGCAGCGAGGGAGCACCCTATGGCTACACCTTC. Translation: CASSEGAPYGYTF.